The clone carrying this TCR beta chain showed up just a few times. This sample is part of a study of patients and donors after allogeneic stem cell transplantation. V lost 5 bases to trimming and J lost 4 bases; unmatched junction nucleotides: 10. The CDR3 runs to 16 residues. Germline CDR1 and CDR2: MNHEY and SVGEGT. One entry per CDR3 protein results from TCRdb running MiXCR on the RT-PCR reads. The sample consists of hundreds of thousands of distinct CDR3 sequences, 16% of them appearing once. The source material was blood, either unsorted or a sorted T cell fraction (not recorded which). The origin of this receptor is a human donor who was either an allogeneic HSCT recipient or a stem cell or donor lymphocyte infusion donor (not recorded which). It is not recorded whose cells these are; they may come from a transplant donor. The chain recombines TRBV6-2 or TRBV6-3 with TRBJ1-5, with 8 positions matching TRBD1. The CDR3 coding sequence is TGTGCCAGCAGTCGCTTAAGACGGGACAGGAATCAGCCCCAGCATTTT. This sequence encodes CASSRLRRDRNQPQHF.